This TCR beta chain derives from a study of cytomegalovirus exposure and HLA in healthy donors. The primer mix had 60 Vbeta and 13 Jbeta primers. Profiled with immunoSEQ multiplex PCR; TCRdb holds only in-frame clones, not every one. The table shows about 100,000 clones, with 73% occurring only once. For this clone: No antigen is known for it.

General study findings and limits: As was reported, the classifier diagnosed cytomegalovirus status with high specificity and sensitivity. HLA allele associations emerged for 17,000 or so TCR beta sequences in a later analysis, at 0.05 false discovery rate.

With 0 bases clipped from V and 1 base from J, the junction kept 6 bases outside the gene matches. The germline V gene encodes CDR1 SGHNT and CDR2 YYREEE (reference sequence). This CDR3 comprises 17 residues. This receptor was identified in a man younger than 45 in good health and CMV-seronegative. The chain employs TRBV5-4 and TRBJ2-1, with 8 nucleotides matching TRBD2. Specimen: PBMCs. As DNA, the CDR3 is TGTGCCAGCAGCTTGGCTGGGTCTAGCGGGTCCTACAATGAGCAGTTCTTC. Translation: CASSLAGSSGSYNEQFF.